The 26 T cell receptor beta chains below come from one sample, sequenced in a study of molecular identifiers for immune sequencing clone quantification. TCRdb called the PCR reads again in MiXCR, with one record for every CDR3 protein. Of about 500,000 distinct CDR3 sequences listed, roughly 26% are singletons. Sequencing was done on a sample of naive CD8+ T cells from blood, with Jurkat cell RNA spiked in. Regarding subset: FACS-sorted CD8+CD4-CCR7+CD45RA+ naive T cells. These receptors were obtained from a human donor in good health. Some libraries in this study had Jurkat cell RNA spiked in.

The V and J genes are TRBV12-5 and TRBJ2-1; no firm D call. The germline V and J ends were trimmed by 1 base and 8 bases, with 18 bases remaining between them. The V gene's germline CDR1 is LGHNT and CDR2 FRNRAP. The CDR3 is made up of 16 amino acids. CDR3 in DNA: TGTGCTAGTGGTTTGGGATTCGCCTACAAGAAGGATGAGCAGTTCTTC. This sequence encodes CASGLGFAYKKDEQFF. Full variable domain (missing parts from reference TRBV12-5 and TRBJ2-1): DARVTQTPRHKVTEMGQEVTMRCQPILGHNTVFWYRQTMMQGLELLAYFRNRAPLDDSGMPKDRFSAEMPDATLATLKIQPSEPRDSAVYFCASGLGFAYKKDEQFFGPGTRLTVL.

The table lists this clonotype with many counts. CDR3 sequence reads: CASSRPPGQNTEAFF. CDR3 nucleotide sequence: TGTGCCAGCAGCCGCCCGCCGGGGCAGAACACTGAAGCTTTCTTT. The chain is built from TRBV12-3 or TRBV12-4 and TRBJ1-1; tentatively, D is TRBD1 (5 bases). The CDR3 totals 15 residues. V dropped 6 bases and J dropped 1 base, with 15 bases sitting between them.

V and J are TRBV18 and TRBJ2-3; D tentatively fits TRBD1 or TRBD2 (5 bases each). The CDR3 spans 17 residues. The germline V gene has CDR1 KGHSH and CDR2 LQKENI. With 3 bases removed from V and 2 bases from J, the gap between germline ends came to 18 bases. CDR3 protein: CASSPPFGGSYTDTQYF. The CDR3, as DNA: TGTGCCAGCTCACCGCCGTTTGGGGGATCCTACACAGATACGCAGTATTTT. Supplemented by reference TRBV18 and TRBJ2-3, the full variable domain reads NAGVMQNPRHLVRRRGQEARLRCSPMKGHSHVYWYRQLPEEGLKFMVYLQKENIIDESGMPKERFSAEFPKEGPSILRIQQVVRGDSAAYFCASSPPFGGSYTDTQYFGPGTRLTVL.

Concerning this clonotype: An end of the junction differs from the germline gene, which may be a read error. The chain has TRBV5-1 and TRBJ1-1; 8 bases are shared with TRBD1. The germline gives CDR1 SGHRS, CDR2 YFSETQ. CDR3 size: 13 residues. The CDR3 DNA sequence: TGCGCCAGCAGCTTACAGGGGGGAAAAGAAGCTCTCTTT. Translated, it gives CASSLQGGKEALF.

This clonotype was seen repeatedly, ten times or more. V and J are TRBV19 and TRBJ2-3, with D perhaps matching TRBD2 (6 bases). This CDR3 has 14 amino acids. Germline assignment: CDR1 LNHDA and CDR2 SQIVND (reference sequence). V was pared by 10 bases and J by 0 bases, with 14 bases between. The CDR3 region has the DNA TGTGCCATCTCCGGGACTCACAGCACAGATACGCAGTATTTT. It codes for CAISGTHSTDTQYF. The variable domain in full, completed from reference TRBV19 and TRBJ2-3, reads DGGITQSPKYLFRKEGQNVTLSCEQNLNHDAMYWYRQDPGQGLRLIYYSQIVNDFQKGDIAEGYSVSREKKESFPLTVTSAQKNPTAFYLCAISGTHSTDTQYFGPGTRLTVL.

This clonotype was counted a few times. Just one base apart from a much larger clone, this may be a read error. CDR3 sequence (DNA): TGTGCCAGCAGCACCCTTTCAGGTCAGCCCCATCATTTT. It codes for CASSTLSGQPHHF. This chain joins TRBV7-9 and TRBJ1-5; D is undetermined. The CDR3 has 13 amino acids. CDR1 and CDR2 (germline): SEHNR, FQNEAQ (reference sequence).

This clonotype was seen repeatedly, ten times or more. The V gene is TRBV4-1, the J gene TRBJ2-7, with D possibly TRBD1 on 5 matching bases. Trimming stripped 0 bases from V and 4 bases from J, with 10 bases between. The germline V gene encodes CDR1 MGHRA and CDR2 YSYEKL. The CDR3 has 14 amino acids. The CDR3 DNA reads as TGCGCCAGCAGCCAAGATCCCGACAGTTACGAGCAGTACTTC. Translating gives CASSQDPDSYEQYF.

The J gene is TRBJ2-3, the V gene TRBV6-5; the match to TRBD2 covers 8 bases. Germline lookup yields CDR1 MNHEY and CDR2 SVGAGI. The CDR3 is 15 amino acids. Trimming removed 2 bases from V and 6 bases from J; junction bases left unmatched: 7. The CDR3 reads CASSYAREVQDTQYF. As DNA, the CDR3 is TGTGCCAGCAGTTACGCGCGGGAGGTCCAGGATACGCAGTATTTT.

This clonotype has a single count. This may arise from a read error, as a much more abundant clone is one base away. The V gene is TRBV5-1, the J gene TRBJ2-3; tentative D call: TRBD1 (5 bases). Germline V gives CDR1 SGHRS, CDR2 YFSETQ. This CDR3 spans 17 amino acids. The CDR3 is CASSSTLAGSITDTQSF. CDR3 DNA sequence: TGCGCCAGCAGCTCGACCCTGGCAGGGTCTATCACAGATACGCAGTCTTTT.

This clonotype came up a few times. At one boundary the junction diverges from the germline segment, which might be a read error. This sequence joins TRBV6-1 and TRBJ2-7; D could derive from TRBD1 or TRBD2 (5 bases each). This CDR3 is 15 amino acids long. Germline loops: CDR1 MNHNS, CDR2 SASEGT. In DNA form, the CDR3 reads TGTGCCAGCAGGGAAGGGTTTGGGGGTTCCTACGAGCAGTACTTC. Amino acid sequence: CASREGFGGSYEQYF.

This clonotype was counted at least ten times. The rearrangement links TRBV7-9 to TRBJ1-1; unclear D gene. This CDR3 comprises 12 residues. In germline, CDR1 is SEHNR, CDR2 FQNEAQ (reference sequence). The V gene lost 2 bases and the J gene lost 6 bases, with 7 bases spanning the gap. The CDR3 spells CASSLLDAEAFF. DNA for the CDR3: TGTGCCAGCAGCTTACTGGATGCTGAAGCTTTCTTT.

This clonotype was counted many times. The rearrangement links TRBV30 to TRBJ2-1; D is uncertain. CDR1 and CDR2 (germline): GTSNPN, SVGIG (reference sequence). The CDR3 loop spans 13 amino acids. V dropped 5 bases and J dropped 0 bases, with 8 bases sitting between them. CDR3 coding DNA: TGTGCCTGGGAAGAGAGCTCCTACAATGAGCAGTTCTTC. It is translated as CAWEESSYNEQFF. Looking up the rest from reference TRBV30 and TRBJ2-1 gives the full variable domain: SQTIHQWPATLVQPVGSPLSLECTVEGTSNPNLYWYRQAAGRGLQLLFYSVGIGQISSEVPQNLSASRPQDRQFILSSKKLLLSDSGFYLCAWEESSYNEQFFGPGTRLTVL.

The chain recombines TRBV20-1 with TRBJ1-5, with 8 positions matching TRBD1. In germline, CDR1 is DFQATT, CDR2 SNEGSKA (reference sequence). After removal of 0 bases from V and 4 bases from J, the junction contained 11 bases not matched to a gene. The CDR3 runs to 17 residues. CDR3 loop: CSARDWTGRPPNQPQHF. CDR3 nucleotide sequence: TGCAGTGCTAGAGATTGGACAGGGAGACCTCCAAATCAGCCCCAGCATTTT.

This clonotype was detected many times. V gene TRBV5-8 combines with J gene TRBJ2-3; weak D call: TRBD1 (6 bases). The length of the CDR3 is 15 residues. Germline V gene lookup returns CDR1 SGHTS and CDR2 YDEGEE. Trimming shortened V by 0 bases and J by 7 bases, and 15 bases separated the two germline ends. The CDR3 DNA follows: TGTGCCAGCAGCTTGGGGACAGCGGCACAGCATACGCAGTATTTT. The encoded protein is CASSLGTAAQHTQYF. Combining the CDR3 with reference TRBV5-8 and TRBJ2-3 gives the whole variable domain EAGVTQSPTHLIKTRGQQATLRCSPISGHTSVYWYQQALGLGLQFLLWYDEGEERNRGNFPPRFSGRQFPNYSSELNVNALELEDSALYLCASSLGTAAQHTQYFGPGTRLTVL.

V gene TRBV20-1 combines with J gene TRBJ1-5; 7 positions agree with TRBD1. With V trimmed by 0 bases and J by 6 bases, 11 bases remained unmatched. The CDR3 length is 16 residues. Germline assignment: CDR1 DFQATT and CDR2 SNEGSKA (reference sequence). The CDR3 DNA sequence: TGCAGTGCTAGAGACCCGACAGGGAACCTAGGTCAGCCCCAGCATTTT. Protein sequence: CSARDPTGNLGQPQHF.

This clonotype was observed a few times. This chain connects TRBV9 to TRBJ2-3, with 14 positions matching TRBD2. CDR1 and CDR2 from the germline V gene are SGDLS and YYNGEE. The CDR3 contains 16 residues. Trimming cost V 4 bases and J 3 bases; bases outside gene matches: 4. The CDR3 nucleotides are TGTGCCAGCAGCCAGGGACTAGCGGGAGTAACAGATACGCAGTATTTT. This translates into CASSQGLAGVTDTQYF.

Only a few counts were recorded for this clonotype. This chain uses TRBV4-1 with TRBJ2-5; D is possibly TRBD2 (5 bases). In germline, CDR1 is MGHRA, CDR2 YSYEKL. Between the trimmed V and J ends, which lost 2 bases and 7 bases, there was a span of 14 bases. CDR3 size: 14 residues. Written as DNA, the CDR3 is TGCGCCAGCAGCCAATTTGGCAGCGAGGGGACCCAGTACTTC. Its protein is CASSQFGSEGTQYF.

To note about this clonotype: This may stem from a read error, because a much larger clone lies one nucleotide away. The genes are TRBV28 and TRBJ1-1, with 8 bases fitting TRBD1. The germline V gene has CDR1 MDHEN and CDR2 SYDVKM. This CDR3 contains 16 residues. The CDR3: CAGSPFGRGLNTEAFF. Here the CDR3 DNA reads TGTGCCGGCAGTCCCTTTGGCAGGGGGCTGAACACTGAAGCTTTCTTT. Supplemented by reference TRBV28 and TRBJ1-1, the full variable domain reads DVKVTQSSRYLVKRTGEKVFLECVQDMDHENMFWYRQDPGLGLRLIYFSYDVKMKEKGDIPEGYSVSREKKERFSLILESASTNQTSMYLCAGSPFGRGLNTEAFFGQGTRLTVV.

This clonotype was observed a handful of times. The J gene is TRBJ1-5, the V gene TRBV27; no firm D call. V was cut by 5 bases and J by 6 bases, with 14 bases left in between. Germline V lookup: CDR1 MNHEY, CDR2 SMNVEV (reference sequence). The CDR3 has 14 residues. Here the CDR3 DNA reads TGTGCCAGCAGTCCCGACGGTTGGGCTCAGCCCCAGCATTTT. The encoded protein is CASSPDGWAQPQHF.

This clonotype has ten or more counts. This sequence joins TRBV6-1 and TRBJ1-1, with D possibly TRBD1 on 5 matching bases. The V end lost 2 bases, the J end lost 0 bases, and 10 bases lay between the germline ends. There are 15 residues in the CDR3. Germline-derived CDR1 and CDR2 are MNHNS and SASEGT. DNA for the CDR3: TGTGCCAGCAGTGAAAGTGGGACCATGAACACTGAAGCTTTCTTT. This translates into CASSESGTMNTEAFF.

Of note for this clonotype: A read error is possible here, since a much larger clone lies one base away. The DNA is omitted, as the CDR3 cannot be located on it reliably, and the CDR3 follows TCRdb's listing. This chain links TRBV12-3 or TRBV12-4 with TRBJ2-4. The CDR3 extends over 13 residues, inclusive of both ends. CDR3: CGSSSSDRNIQYF.

This clonotype came up many times. The chain carries TRBV7-2 and TRBJ2-1; D could derive from TRBD1 or TRBD2 (5 bases each). The V end lost 2 bases, the J end lost 1 base, and 9 bases lay between the germline ends. Germline V lookup: CDR1 SGHTA, CDR2 FQGNSA. This CDR3 has 15 amino acids. DNA of the CDR3: TGTGCCAGCAGCTTATTGGGGACGTCCTACAATGAGCAGTTCTTC. It yields the protein CASSLLGTSYNEQFF.

This clonotype was seen a single time. A much larger clone lies a single base off, so this may be a read error. The chain employs TRBV30 and TRBJ2-7; D unresolved. CDR1 and CDR2 from the germline V gene are GTSNPN and SVGIG (reference sequence). The CDR3 extends over 11 amino acids. V lost 5 bases to trimming and J lost 6 bases, with 11 bases between them. The CDR3 sequence is CAWSEKVEQYF. The CDR3 DNA is TGTGCCTGGTCTGAAAAGGTCGAGCAGTACTTC.

The chain is built from TRBV1 and TRBJ2-5. TRBV1 is a documented pseudogene. The length of the CDR3 is 9 residues. The DNA for the CDR3 is TGCACCATCCTAGAGACCCAGTACTTC. Translation: CTILETQYF.

With regard to this clonotype: Germline is not matched at one junction end, which may reflect a read error. The chain has TRBV20-1 and TRBJ1-1; D is uncertain. Looked up from germline, CDR1 is DFQATT and CDR2 is SNEGSKA (reference sequence). The CDR3 is made up of 11 amino acids. Here the CDR3 reads CSASISWEALF. Here the CDR3 DNA reads TGCAGTGCTAGTATCAGTTGGGAAGCTCTCTTT.

This clonotype was counted only a few times. The chain couples TRBV9 to TRBJ2-7; D remains unclear. Germline-derived CDR1 and CDR2 are SGDLS and YYNGEE. Trimming left V 0 bases short and J 4 bases short, with 17 bases between. This CDR3 has 16 amino acids. CDR3 sequence (DNA): TGTGCCAGCAGCGTAGAATCCGAGGTTACGAGATACGAGCAGTACTTC. Translated: CASSVESEVTRYEQYF. The full variable domain, rest sourced from reference TRBV9 and TRBJ2-7, is DSGVTQTPKHLITATGQRVTLRCSPRSGDLSVYWYQQSLDQGLQFLIQYYNGEERAKGNILERFSAQQFPDLHSELNLSSLELGDSALYFCASSVESEVTRYEQYFGPGTRLTVT.